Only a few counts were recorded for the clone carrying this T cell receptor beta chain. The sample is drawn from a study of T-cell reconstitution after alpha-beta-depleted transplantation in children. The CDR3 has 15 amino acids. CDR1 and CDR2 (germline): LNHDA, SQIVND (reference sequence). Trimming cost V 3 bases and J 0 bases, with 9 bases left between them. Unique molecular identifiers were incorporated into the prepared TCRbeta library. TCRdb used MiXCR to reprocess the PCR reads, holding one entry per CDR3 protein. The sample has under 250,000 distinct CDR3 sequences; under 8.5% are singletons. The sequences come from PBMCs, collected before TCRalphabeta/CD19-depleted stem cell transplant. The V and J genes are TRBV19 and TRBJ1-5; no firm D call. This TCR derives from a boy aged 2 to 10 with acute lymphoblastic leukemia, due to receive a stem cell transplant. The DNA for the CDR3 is TGTGCCAGTAGTATTCAGAGGAATAGCAATCAGCCCCAGCATTTT. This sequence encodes CASSIQRNSNQPQHF. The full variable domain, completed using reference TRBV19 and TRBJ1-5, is DGGITQSPKYLFRKEGQNVTLSCEQNLNHDAMYWYRQDPGQGLRLIYYSQIVNDFQKGDIAEGYSVSREKKESFPLTVTSAQKNPTAFYLCASSIQRNSNQPQHFGDGTRLSIL.